This T cell receptor (beta chain) derives from a study of beta chain features in type 1 diabetes. This clone was counted a few times. Its antigen is not identified. At the DNA level, this CDR3 is encoded by other sequences in the same sample as well. Study-level results: Significant though moderate, a shortening of TCRB CDR3s appeared in all four CD4+ subsets of Type 1 diabetes patients. Researchers reported that naive, central memory and Treg TCRB repertoires appeared more similar in patients than in healthy donors. More deletions and fewer insertions at VDJ junctions were found in patients with type 1 diabetes.

The CDR3 is 12 amino acids. Trimming left V 5 bases short and J 5 bases short, with 4 bases between. CDR1 is SEHNR and CDR2 is FQNEAQ in the germline V gene (reference sequence). The investigators reverse transcribed all of the isolated RNA, so they sequenced expressed TCRB transcripts. TCRdb keeps only in-frame clones here, not all; method: immunoSEQ multiplex PCR. The data hold around 650,000 clones, with over 10% observed a single time. Specimen: naive CD4+ T cells from blood. This chain joins TRBV7-9 and TRBJ1-6; D not certain. The TCR comes from a man aged 25-45 years with type 1 diabetes. CDR3 coding DNA: TGTGCCAGCAGCCTGGATAATTCACCCCTCCACTTT. As protein: CASSLDNSPLHF.